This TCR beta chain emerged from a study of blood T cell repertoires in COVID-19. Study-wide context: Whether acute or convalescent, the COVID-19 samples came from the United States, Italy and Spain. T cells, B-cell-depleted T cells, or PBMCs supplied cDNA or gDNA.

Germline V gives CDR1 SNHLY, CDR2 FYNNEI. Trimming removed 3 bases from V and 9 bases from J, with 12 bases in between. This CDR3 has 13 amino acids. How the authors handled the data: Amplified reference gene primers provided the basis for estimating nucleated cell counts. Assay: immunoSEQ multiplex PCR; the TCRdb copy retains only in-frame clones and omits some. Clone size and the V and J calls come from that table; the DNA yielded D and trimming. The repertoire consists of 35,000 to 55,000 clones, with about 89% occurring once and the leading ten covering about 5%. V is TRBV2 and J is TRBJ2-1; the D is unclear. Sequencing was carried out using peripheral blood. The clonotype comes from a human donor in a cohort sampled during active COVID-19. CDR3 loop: CASSDGVAREQFF. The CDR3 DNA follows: TGTGCCAGCAGTGATGGCGTAGCTCGTGAGCAGTTCTTC.